The 19 T cell receptor beta chains below all came from one sample that was sequenced in a study of low-dose radiotherapy and immunotherapy resistance in tumors. cDNA synthesis used a TRAV/TRBV-specific primer set for both chains. The authors ran about 18 PCR cycles to amplify TCRs with a constant-region primer and V-primer adapter. A single record per CDR3 protein comes from TCRdb applying MiXCR to the reads. The sample has some 40,000 distinct CDR3 sequences, less than 25% seen once. Time point in this sample: after trial treatment. Treatment meaning: LDRT plus nivolumab, ipilimumab, low-dose cyclophosphamide and aspirin (RACIN trial). Source: PBMCs, taken after low-dose radiotherapy plus immunotherapy. The receptors originated from a female donor with ovarian cancer.

Ten or more counts support this clonotype. The chain uses TRBV3-1 and TRBJ1-3, with 7 bases lining up with TRBD1. V shed 3 bases and J 0 bases; nucleotides not matched to a gene: 8. The germline gives CDR1 LGHDT, CDR2 YNNKEL (reference sequence). The CDR3 contains 17 residues. The chain's CDR3 is CASSHPRGLISGNTIYF. Here the CDR3 DNA reads TGTGCCAGCAGCCACCCTAGGGGGCTTATCTCTGGAAACACCATATATTTT.

The gene calls are TRBV5-6 and TRBJ2-4; tentatively, D is TRBD2 (5 bases). The CDR3 is 13 amino acids. Trimming took 7 bases from V and 0 from J, leaving 8 bases between them. From germline, CDR1 is SGHDT and CDR2 YYEEEE. CDR3 DNA: TGTGCCAGCGAGGGCCTAGCCAAAAACATTCAGTACTTC. Translation gives CASEGLAKNIQYF.

Relative to its sample, this clonotype is medium-sized. The DNA for the CDR3 is TGCAGCGTTGAAGATACGCGGGACAGCTACGAGCAGTACTTC. Its protein product is CSVEDTRDSYEQYF. This chain uses TRBV29-1 with TRBJ2-7, with D possibly matching TRBD1 (7 bases). Germline V gene sequence: CDR1 SQVTM, CDR2 ANQGSEA. With 0 bases removed from V and 3 bases from J, the gap between germline ends came to 12 bases. The CDR3 has 14 residues.

The rearrangement joins TRBV28 to TRBJ2-7, with 10 nucleotides matching TRBD2. This CDR3 region has 13 residues. The germline CDR1 and CDR2 sequences are MDHEN and SYDVKM. The ends lost 10 bases at V and 0 bases at J; junction bases unmatched: 3. The CDR3 here is CAISGRSSYEQYF. CDR3 bases: TGTGCCATTAGCGGGAGGAGCTCCTACGAGCAGTACTTC.

This clonotype showed up many times. The chain combines TRBV7-9 with TRBJ1-5; D perhaps matches TRBD1 (6 bases). V lost 1 base to trimming and J lost 13 bases, with 11 bases between them. This CDR3 spans 12 amino acids. CDR1 and CDR2 from the germline V gene are SEHNR and FQNEAQ (reference sequence). CDR3 sequence: CASSLVTGLQHF. CDR3 bases: TGTGCCAGCAGCTTAGTCACAGGGTTACAGCATTTT.

This clonotype was picked up many times. The chain carries TRBV27 and TRBJ2-2; D not resolved. CDR1 is MNHEY, CDR2 SMNVEV, per germline (reference sequence). CDR3 length: 13 residues. Trimming took off 3 bases at V and 6 bases at J, with 8 bases between the two ends. The CDR3 DNA is TGTGCCAGCAGTTTCAGTTCGGCCGGGGAGCTGTTTTTT. The encoded protein is CASSFSSAGELFF.

Ten or more counts support this clonotype. This CDR3 reads CASSLSASGGRSEQYF. CDR3 sequence (DNA): TGTGCCAGCAGTTTAAGCGCTAGCGGGGGAAGGAGTGAGCAGTACTTC. The chain is built from TRBV12-3 or TRBV12-4 and TRBJ2-7; TRBD2 matches at 10 bases. The CDR3 is 16 residues long. Unmatched junction bases numbered 11, after V lost 2 bases and J lost 7 bases.

This clonotype has a count of ten or more. The V call is TRBV2, the J call TRBJ2-6; TRBD1 matches 10 bases. The CDR3 covers 16 residues. Germline V gene data show CDR1 as SNHLY and CDR2 as FYNNEI. J gave up 0 bases and V 11 bases, and 7 bases lay outside the gene matches. Here the CDR3 reads CAGGTGALSGANVLTF. DNA of the CDR3: TGTGCCGGAGGGACAGGGGCCCTCTCTGGGGCCAACGTCCTGACTTTC.

This clonotype was seen at least ten times. This rearrangement joins TRBV6-2 or TRBV6-3 to TRBJ1-2; weak D call: TRBD1 (6 bases). The CDR3 runs 16 residues. Trimming shortened V by 2 bases and J by 0 bases, and 13 bases separated the two germline ends. Germline CDR1 reads MNHEY; CDR2 reads SVGEGT. The CDR3 bases are TGTGCCAGCAGTTACGACAGGTCATCAGCTAACTATGGCTACACCTTC. This translates into CASSYDRSSANYGYTF.

The V and J genes are TRBV29-1 and TRBJ1-2, with D uncertain. This CDR3 contains 12 residues. Trimming left V 0 bases short and J 8 bases short, with 10 bases between. CDR1 and CDR2 from the germline V gene are SQVTM and ANQGSEA. The CDR3 DNA reads TGCAGCGTTGAAGATGGACCCGGGGGCTACACCTTC. Protein sequence: CSVEDGPGGYTF.

This chain connects TRBV3-1 to TRBJ2-1, with TRBD2 matching over 7 bases. Germline V gives CDR1 LGHDT, CDR2 YNNKEL (reference sequence). The CDR3 consists of 13 residues. V shed 8 bases and J 4 bases; nucleotides not matched to a gene: 5. The CDR3 nucleotides read TGTGCCAGCTCGGGACTAACTTACAATGAGCAGTTCTTC. It yields the protein CASSGLTYNEQFF.

In this sample, this clonotype turned up many times. The genes are TRBV25-1 and TRBJ2-2, with 13 bases matching TRBD2. V shed 5 bases, J shed 6 bases, and the junction held 3 bases outside the gene matches. Germline loops: CDR1 MGHDK, CDR2 SYGVNS. CDR3 size: 15 residues. The CDR3 is CASSPGLAGPGELFF. In nucleotides, the CDR3 is TGTGCCAGCAGTCCGGGACTAGCGGGGCCCGGGGAGCTGTTTTTT.

This clonotype occurred many times. The J gene is TRBJ1-1, the V gene TRBV5-1, with 7 bases matching TRBD1. Germline loops: CDR1 SGHRS, CDR2 YFSETQ. There are 14 residues in the CDR3. J gave up 4 bases and V 4 bases, and 7 bases lay outside the gene matches. The CDR3 nucleotides are TGCGCCAGCAGCCCTCAGACAGGGCTCACTGAAGCTTTCTTT. Its protein product is CASSPQTGLTEAFF.

This clonotype appeared many times. CDR3 nucleotide sequence: TGCAGTGCCCCTGGACAGAGACCGAACACCGGGGAGCTGTTTTTT. Translated: CSAPGQRPNTGELFF. The chain recombines TRBV20-1 with TRBJ2-2, with D possibly matching TRBD1 (6 bases). Trimming shortened V by 6 bases and J by 0 bases, and 14 bases separated the two germline ends. CDR1 is DFQATT and CDR2 is SNEGSKA in the germline V gene (reference sequence). CDR3 length: 15 amino acids.

This clonotype was seen repeatedly, ten times or more. Compared with germline, one end of the junction differs, possibly owing to a read error. This rearrangement joins TRBV7-9 to TRBJ2-3; TRBD1 matches 7 bases. This CDR3 is 12 amino acids long. Germline V gives CDR1 SEHNR, CDR2 FQNEAQ (reference sequence). Written as DNA, the CDR3 is TGTGCCAGCAGCTTAGATGGGTATACAGGGGATTTT. Its protein product is CASSLDGYTGDF.

At least ten counts were recorded for this clonotype. In DNA, the CDR3 is TGTGCCAGCAGCTTGCAGGAACTCTATGGCTACACCTTC. Amino acids: CASSLQELYGYTF. The V call is TRBV5-4, the J call TRBJ1-2, with D hard to call. The CDR3 is made up of 13 amino acids. The V end lost 1 base, the J end lost 4 bases, and 8 bases lay between the germline ends. Germline V gene sequence: CDR1 SGHNT, CDR2 YYREEE (reference sequence).

This clonotype was seen ten or more times. The chain combines TRBV28 with TRBJ2-7; 10 nucleotides line up with TRBD1. The CDR3 has 15 amino acids. Germline CDR1 MDHEN, CDR2 SYDVKM. The J segment lost 5 bases and the V segment lost 3 bases, leaving 7 bases of the junction unmatched. The CDR3 nucleotides are TGTGCCAGCAGTTTGGGGGGGACAGGGGTCAACGAGCAGTACTTC. Protein: CASSLGGTGVNEQYF.

This clonotype appeared many times. The J gene is TRBJ2-1, the V gene TRBV7-3; D is undetermined. Germline V gene lookup returns CDR1 SGHTA and CDR2 FQGTGA. The CDR3 has 15 amino acids. The germline V and J ends were trimmed by 0 bases and 6 bases, with 12 bases remaining between them. CDR3 bases: TGTGCCAGCAGCTTAACGCCTCAAATCGGCAATGAGCAGTTCTTC. Amino acid sequence: CASSLTPQIGNEQFF.

This clonotype was observed a few times. It is likely a read error: a sequence one base away is far more abundant. The genes are TRBV9 and TRBJ2-1; 8 bases line up with TRBD1. The CDR3 runs to 16 residues. Losses at the gene ends were 4 bases for V and 10 bases for J; bases not matched to a gene: 16. Germline lookup yields CDR1 SGDLS and CDR2 YYNGEE. In DNA, the CDR3 is TGTGCCAGCAGCACCAGGACAGGGAAGAAAAGACGCGAGCAGTTCTTC. As protein: CASSTRTGKKRREQFF.